The 32 T cell receptor beta chains in this list originate from one sample, sequenced in a study of beta chain features in type 1 diabetes. Investigators reverse transcribed all isolated RNA, so they sequenced expressed TCRB transcripts. Sequencing was performed with immunoSEQ multiplex PCR; in TCRdb, only in-frame clones are kept and a portion is missing. This repertoire shows over 120,000 clones, roughly a tenth found once; its top ten account for around 1.2%. The sample taken for sequencing was naive CD4+ T cells from blood. Every receptor here comes from a young man in good health.

This chain uses TRBV7-9 with TRBJ2-4, with D possibly being TRBD2 (6 bases). Between the trimmed V and J ends, which lost 1 base and 0 bases, there was a span of 7 bases. Germline V gene lookup returns CDR1 SEHNR and CDR2 FQNEAQ (reference sequence). The CDR3 extends over 15 amino acids. The CDR3 nucleotides read TGTGCCAGCAGCTTAGGGGGGGTAGCCAAAAACATTCAGTACTTC. Residues: CASSLGGVAKNIQYF. The full variable domain, rest sourced from reference TRBV7-9 and TRBJ2-4, is DTGVSQNPRHKITKRGQNVTFRCDPISEHNRLYWYRQTLGQGPEFLTYFQNEAQLEKSRLLSDRFSAERPKGSFSTLEIQRTEQGDSAMYLCASSLGGVAKNIQYFGAGTRLSVL.

In its sample, this clone was seen a few times. The chain has TRBV28 and TRBJ2-3; TRBD2 agrees at 10 bases. The V gene end was trimmed by 4 bases and the J gene end by 4 bases; junction bases not matched to a gene: 5. The germline gives CDR1 MDHEN, CDR2 SYDVKM. CDR3 size: 15 residues. CDR3 sequence reads: CASSSSGGAADTQYF. CDR3 sequence (DNA): TGTGCCAGCAGTTCAAGCGGGGGGGCAGCAGATACGCAGTATTTT.

This clone was seen many times. This chain joins TRBV10-3 and TRBJ2-7; 7 bases agree with TRBD1. After removal of 6 bases from V and 6 bases from J, the junction contained 14 bases not matched to a gene. The germline V gene has CDR1 ENHRY and CDR2 SYGVKD. This CDR3 region has 15 residues. The CDR3 loop reads CAIRTDNQGDPEQYF. CDR3 DNA: TGTGCCATCAGGACCGACAATCAGGGGGATCCCGAGCAGTACTTC.

The rearrangement joins TRBV5-6 to TRBJ2-7; D is perhaps TRBD2 (6 bases). Trimming cost V 2 bases and J 7 bases, with 16 bases left between them. Germline-derived CDR1 and CDR2 are SGHDT and YYEEEE. CDR3 size: 14 residues. The CDR3 nucleotides are TGTGCCAGCAGCTTATGGCGGGCTGGAGGGGAGCAGTACTTC. It yields the protein CASSLWRAGGEQYF.

This clone showed up just a few times. The V call is TRBV7-6, the J call TRBJ2-7; the match to TRBD1 covers 12 bases. Germline-derived CDR1 and CDR2 are SGHVS and FNYEAQ. The V segment lost 4 bases and the J segment 5 bases; nucleotides outside the gene matches: 3. There are 14 residues in the CDR3. This CDR3 is CASSWGQGANEQYF. CDR3 DNA sequence: TGTGCCAGCAGCTGGGGACAGGGGGCTAACGAGCAGTACTTC.

The chain recombines TRBV6-1 with TRBJ1-1, with 7 bases matching TRBD1. This CDR3 contains 13 residues. Germline V gene data show CDR1 as MNHNS and CDR2 as SASEGT. Trimming cost V 7 bases and J 1 base; bases outside gene matches: 3. The CDR3, as DNA: TGTGCCAGCAACGGACAGGCGAACACTGAAGCTTTCTTT. It is translated as CASNGQANTEAFF.

The CDR3 region is CAISFTSGGYNEQFF. CDR3 nucleotides: TGTGCCATCAGTTTTACTAGCGGGGGTTACAATGAGCAGTTCTTC. J is TRBJ2-1 and V is TRBV10-3; 11 bases match TRBD2. J gave up 4 bases and V 5 bases, and 4 bases lay outside the gene matches. Germline CDR1 is ENHRY and CDR2 is SYGVKD. This CDR3 has 15 amino acids.

V and J are TRBV4-1 and TRBJ2-3, with D unresolved. The ends were cut back, 0 bases at V and 7 bases at J, with 8 bases in the middle. The CDR3 is 13 residues long. Per germline, CDR1 MGHRA and CDR2 YSYEKL. CDR3 sequence: CASSQDGYYTQYF. CDR3 sequence (DNA): TGCGCCAGCAGCCAAGATGGTTACTATACGCAGTATTTT.

This clone was seen only a few times. The chain couples TRBV28 to TRBJ2-7; 7 nucleotides line up with TRBD2. The V gene end was trimmed by 6 bases and the J gene end by 4 bases; junction bases not matched to a gene: 15. The V gene's germline CDR1 is MDHEN and CDR2 SYDVKM. This CDR3 comprises 16 residues. The CDR3 DNA sequence: TGTGCCAGCAGCGGACTCGGGACTATCTCCTCTTACGAGCAGTACTTC. Its protein is CASSGLGTISSYEQYF.

The chain links TRBV5-8 to TRBJ1-2; possible D gene TRBD1, 5 bases. Deletions cut 0 bases from V and 8 bases from J, with 8 bases between. CDR3 length: 12 amino acids. CDR1 and CDR2 (germline): SGHTS, YDEGEE. The CDR3 DNA follows: TGTGCCAGCAGCTTGGAGGGGCGCGGCTACACCTTC. It yields the protein CASSLEGRGYTF.

There are a few counts of this clone. The chain recombines TRBV30 with TRBJ2-7; D gene uncertain. Trimming removed 5 bases from V and 1 base from J, with 12 bases in between. The CDR3 sequence is 13 residues long. Germline values: CDR1 GTSNPN, CDR2 SVGIG (reference sequence). DNA for the CDR3: TGTGCCTGGGCACGAGGTCCATCCTACGAGCAGTACTTC. This encodes CAWARGPSYEQYF.

This sequence joins TRBV6-4 and TRBJ2-3; a possible D gene is TRBD2 (5 bases). This CDR3 is built from 14 residues. V lost 0 bases and J lost 2, with 6 bases in between. Germline V gene lookup returns CDR1 MRHNA and CDR2 SNTAGT. Written as DNA, the CDR3 is TGTGCCAGCAGTGACTCAGCGGCCACAGATACGCAGTATTTT. This gives the protein CASSDSAATDTQYF.

In its sample, this clone was seen a few times. The rearrangement links TRBV28 to TRBJ2-3; 8 nucleotides line up with TRBD2. This CDR3 spans 15 amino acids. Germline CDR1 reads MDHEN; CDR2 reads SYDVKM. Trimming at V came to 5 bases and at J to 3 bases, leaving 7 bases not matched to a gene. Written as DNA, the CDR3 is TGTGCCAGCAGTCGCACTAGCGGTAAAACAGATACGCAGTATTTT. Translated, it gives CASSRTSGKTDTQYF.

This clone was picked up many times. This rearrangement joins TRBV30 to TRBJ2-7; D is perhaps TRBD1 (6 bases). The V end was cut by 2 bases, the J end by 6 bases, with 14 bases between. The length of the CDR3 is 13 residues. CDR1 and CDR2 (germline): GTSNPN, SVGIG (reference sequence). This chain's CDR3 is CAWSSGAFSEQYF. Here the CDR3 DNA reads TGTGCCTGGAGTTCAGGGGCTTTTTCCGAGCAGTACTTC.

The V call is TRBV6-6, the J call TRBJ1-4; tentative D call: TRBD1 (6 bases). Trimming took off 8 bases at V and 5 bases at J, with 18 bases between the two ends. The CDR3 runs 15 residues. Per germline, CDR1 MNHNY and CDR2 SVGAGI (reference sequence). The CDR3 spells CASGSSDSPNEKLFF. The DNA of the CDR3 is TGTGCCAGCGGCTCCTCGGACAGCCCGAATGAAAAACTGTTTTTT.

This clone was counted between two and nine times. The V gene is TRBV7-2, the J gene TRBJ2-3; a possible D gene is TRBD1 (6 bases). The germline gives CDR1 SGHTA, CDR2 FQGNSA. V shed 3 bases and J shed 2 bases, with 15 bases lying between them. The CDR3 runs 16 residues. CDR3 DNA sequence: TGTGCCAGCAGCTTTCCGGGACAACCCAACACAGATACGCAGTATTTT. This gives the protein CASSFPGQPNTDTQYF.

The chain's CDR3 is CASSASSSGANVLTF. Here the CDR3 DNA reads TGTGCCAGCAGCGCATCCAGCTCTGGGGCCAACGTCCTGACTTTC. The chain is built from TRBV6-5 and TRBJ2-6; D is unclear. This CDR3 comprises 15 residues. Trimming took 6 bases from V and 0 from J, leaving 9 bases between them. Looked up from germline, CDR1 is MNHEY and CDR2 is SVGAGI.

In its sample, this clone was seen a few times. One junction end disagrees with the germline gene, perhaps due to a read error. The CDR3 is CASSQVTQSYSEQFF. CDR3 DNA: TGCGCCAGCAGCCAAGTTACGCAGTCTTACAGTGAGCAGTTCTTC. The genes are TRBV4-1 and TRBJ2-1; D not certain. Germline V gives CDR1 MGHRA, CDR2 YSYEKL. CDR3 length: 15 amino acids.

This clone came up a few times. This chain connects TRBV5-1 to TRBJ1-2, with a tentative D call TRBD1 (5 bases). V lost 0 bases and J lost 4, with 10 bases in between. CDR3 length equals 14 residues. Germline V lookup: CDR1 SGHRS, CDR2 YFSETQ. CDR3 nucleotide sequence: TGCGCCAGCAGCTTGGAGGGGATGGTCTATGGCTACACCTTC. This encodes CASSLEGMVYGYTF.

The chain couples TRBV10-1 to TRBJ2-5, with 14 bases lining up with TRBD2. Unmatched junction bases numbered 4, after V lost 6 bases and J lost 1 base. Looked up from germline, CDR1 is WNHNN and CDR2 is SYGVQD (reference sequence). The CDR3 totals 16 residues. CDR3 sequence (DNA): TGCGCCAGCAGCGCCGGGACTAGCGGGGGCCAAGAGACCCAGTACTTC. Translating it yields CASSAGTSGGQETQYF.

The V gene is TRBV19, the J gene TRBJ2-1; 9 bases are a match to TRBD2. The CDR3 covers 15 residues. Losses at the gene ends were 3 bases for V and 4 bases for J; bases not matched to a gene: 4. Germline CDR1 reads LNHDA; CDR2 reads SQIVND (reference sequence). The CDR3 DNA follows: TGTGCCAGTAGTATTGCAAGCGGGGGGTACAATGAGCAGTTCTTC. This codes for CASSIASGGYNEQFF.

The V gene is TRBV7-9, the J gene TRBJ2-1; TRBD1 might be the D (5 bases). Germline V CDR1 and CDR2: SEHNR, FQNEAQ (reference sequence). With 11 bases removed from V and 0 bases from J, the gap between germline ends came to 17 bases. The CDR3 totals 15 residues. Written as DNA, the CDR3 is TGTGCCGTTAGACAGACGAAGAGCTCCTACAATGAGCAGTTCTTC. It yields the protein CAVRQTKSSYNEQFF.

Many counts were recorded for this clone. The V gene is TRBV18, the J gene TRBJ2-7, with TRBD2 matching over 12 bases. The CDR3 length is 15 residues. Germline CDR1 is KGHSH and CDR2 is LQKENI. V dropped 3 bases and J dropped 5; count of bases not matched to a gene: 5. CDR3 loop: CASSPTSGGTNEQYF. As DNA, the CDR3 is TGTGCCAGCTCACCTACTAGCGGGGGGACGAACGAGCAGTACTTC.

In this sample, this clone turned up a few times. This sequence joins TRBV7-3 and TRBJ2-5; 9 bases align to TRBD1. The DNA end lines up better with TRBJ2-7; the J call may be wrong. The CDR3 is 11 residues long. In germline, CDR1 is SGHTA, CDR2 FQGTGA. Here the CDR3 DNA reads TGTGCCAGCGGGACAGGGACCGAGCAGTACTTC. Its protein is CASGTGTEQYF.

In this sample, this clone turned up a few times. V gene TRBV7-2 combines with J gene TRBJ1-4; D possibly corresponds to TRBD1 (5 bases). The V and J ends lost 3 bases and 8 bases respectively, with 10 bases between them. Germline V gives CDR1 SGHTA, CDR2 FQGNSA. The CDR3 consists of 13 residues. Here the CDR3 DNA reads TGTGCCAGCAGCTTGGCAGACAGAGAAAAACTGTTTTTT. Protein: CASSLADREKLFF.

Here the CDR3 DNA reads TGTGCCAGCAGCTTATTGGGCACTGGGGCCAACGTCCTGACTTTC. Protein sequence: CASSLLGTGANVLTF. The rearrangement links TRBV7-3 to TRBJ2-6, with D unresolved. Germline CDR1 is SGHTA and CDR2 is FQGTGA. The CDR3 spans 15 residues. V lost 2 bases and J lost 2, with 7 bases in between.

J is TRBJ1-2 and V is TRBV28, with D uncertain. The CDR3 runs to 14 residues. The V gene lost 5 bases and the J gene lost 5 bases, with 15 bases spanning the gap. Per the germline V gene, CDR1 is MDHEN and CDR2 is SYDVKM. CDR3 sequence: CASSLKPLRYGYTF. Here the CDR3 DNA reads TGTGCCAGCAGTCTAAAGCCCCTACGGTATGGCTACACCTTC.

The gene calls are TRBV4-1 and TRBJ2-1, with TRBD2 as a possible D gene (6 bases). V lost 4 bases and J 6 bases, leaving 10 bases between the germline ends. The germline gives CDR1 MGHRA, CDR2 YSYEKL. The CDR3 covers 13 residues. As DNA, the CDR3 is TGCGCCAGCAGCCGAGGGGACTCCAATGAGCAGTTCTTC. Its translation is CASSRGDSNEQFF.

This clone has a count of ten or more. This rearrangement joins TRBV18 to TRBJ2-7; tentatively, D is TRBD1 (6 bases). Germline CDR1 and CDR2: KGHSH and LQKENI. This CDR3 has 15 amino acids. Trimming removed 4 bases at V and 0 bases at J, with 13 bases between. In nucleotides, the CDR3 is TGTGCCAGCTCACGGTTCCGGGACATCTCCTACGAGCAGTACTTC. Translating gives CASSRFRDISYEQYF.

This chain joins TRBV6-6 and TRBJ2-2, with 11 bases that match TRBD2. Per the germline V gene, CDR1 is MNHNY and CDR2 is SVGAGI (reference sequence). V trimming: 2 bases; J trimming: 5 bases; junction bases outside the gene matches: 4. CDR3 length equals 16 residues. CDR3 loop: CASSYASGGRTGELFF. The CDR3 region has the DNA TGTGCCAGCAGTTACGCTAGCGGGGGGAGGACCGGGGAGCTGTTTTTT.

This clone was counted a few times. The chain uses TRBV9 and TRBJ2-3, with a possible D match to TRBD2 (5 bases). Germline values: CDR1 SGDLS, CDR2 YYNGEE. Trimming stripped 1 base from V and 2 bases from J, with 11 bases between. The CDR3 runs to 15 residues. The CDR3 DNA is TGTGCCAGCAGCGTAATAGAGGGTGTCACAGATACGCAGTATTTT. It yields the protein CASSVIEGVTDTQYF. Looking up the rest from reference TRBV9 and TRBJ2-3 gives the full variable domain: DSGVTQTPKHLITATGQRVTLRCSPRSGDLSVYWYQQSLDQGLQFLIQYYNGEERAKGNILERFSAQQFPDLHSELNLSSLELGDSALYFCASSVIEGVTDTQYFGPGTRLTVL.

Here the CDR3 DNA reads TGTGCCAGTAGTCTGGGGGACAGCTCTGGAAACACCATATATTTT. The encoded protein is CASSLGDSSGNTIYF. V gene TRBV19 combines with J gene TRBJ1-3; 7 bases match TRBD1. J gave up 0 bases and V 5 bases, and 4 bases lay outside the gene matches. Germline CDR1 reads LNHDA; CDR2 reads SQIVND (reference sequence). This CDR3 has 15 amino acids.